This TCR beta chain was recorded in a study of T cell repertoires in cytomegalovirus infection. Study observations and caveats: Individuals carrying CMV plus the relevant HLA were identified by cumulative frequency of public TCR beta families.

A single record per CDR3 protein comes from TCRdb applying MiXCR to the reads. The sample consists of about 330,000 distinct CDR3 sequences, 8% to 10% of them appearing once. This clonotype was seen more than once but under ten times. The antigen remains unidentified. Trimming took 1 base from V and 8 from J; bases not matched to a gene: 5. Germline values: CDR1 MNHEY, CDR2 SVGEGT. This CDR3 region has 14 residues. This clonotype was sampled from a human donor in good health (CMV status not recorded). Some clones in this sample may be carry-over from other donors' samples. Sequencing was carried out using PBMCs. The rearrangement uses TRBV6-2 or TRBV6-3 and TRBJ2-1; 7 nucleotides line up with TRBD1. For the CDR3, the DNA is TGTGCCAGCAGTTACTACAGGGGAACCGATGAGCAGTTCTTC. Its translation: CASSYYRGTDEQFF.